These T cell receptor beta chains were read from a single sample in a study of shared clonotypes between healthy human individuals. Generated by immunoSEQ multiplex PCR, the TCRdb table keeps only in-frame clones and is missing some. Altogether hundreds of thousands of clones are present, around 96% being singletons, with the ten largest covering around 0.1%. What was sequenced was naive CD8+ T cells sorted from blood. The source of these receptors is a woman in her twenties or thirties in good health. CDR3s include the opening cysteine and the closing phenylalanine or tryptophan.

>TRBJ2-1|TRBV5-5
CASSPRDRGLSYNEQFF
>TRBJ1-1|TRBV5-6
CASSLAVNTEAFF
>TRBJ2-2|TRBV25-1
CASSEEQGTLTTGELFF
>TRBJ2-7|TRBV28
CASRGRRTSGYEQYF
>TRBJ2-3|TRBV11-2
CASSLGRGTGIDTQYF
>TRBJ1-6|TRBV6-1
CASSEDRRRIYNSPLHF
>TRBJ2-3|TRBV10-3
CAISESEGARTDTQYF
>TRBJ2-2|TRBV6-5
CASSFAWTGELFF
>TRBJ2-7|TRBV14
CASSQPDTPYEQYF
>TRBJ2-7|TRBV4-1
CASSQSTDSSYEQYF
>TRBJ2-1|TRBV5-1
CASSWTSEPYNEQFF
>TRBJ1-1|TRBV15
CATSGHRAPEAFF
>TRBJ2-1|TRBV27
CASSLRGPGEQFF
>TRBJ1-2|TRBV15
CATSTRSNDGYTF
>TRBJ2-3|TRBV7-7
CASSPHRGTQPDTQYF
>TRBJ1-5|TRBV28
CASSLSFNQPQHF
>TRBJ2-1|TRBV30
CAWSILANNEQFF
>TRBJ2-1|TRBV19
CASTLINEQFF
>TRBJ1-5|TRBV28
CASSLSYNQPQHF
>TRBJ2-1|TRBV7-9
CASSPQGAGAHNEQFF
>TRBJ2-7|TRBV28
CASSFMGDTSGYSYEQYF
>TRBJ1-1|TRBV6-5
CASSYLVGTEAFF
>TRBJ2-7|TRBV5-1
CASSLDGAGTSYEQYF
>TRBJ2-1|TRBV6-5
CATWDISYNEQFF
>TRBJ2-1|TRBV27
CASSPGTSSNGEQFF
>TRBJ2-5|TRBV19
CASSIDQVGTQYF
>TRBJ1-1|TRBV27
CASSFLTNTEAFF
>TRBJ2-2|TRBV7-9
CASSFSDTGELFF
>TRBJ2-2|TRBV5-5
CASSSDTGTGWNGELFF
>TRBJ2-1|TRBV11-2
CASSLVENEQFF
>TRBJ1-3|TRBV2
CASISGFSGNTIYF
>TRBJ2-3|TRBV4-2
CASSQEGLAGADTQYF
>TRBJ2-1|TRBV19
CASSSQTSGSSYNEQFF
>TRBJ1-2|TRBV28
CASSPRDGRNYGYTF
>TRBJ1-3|TRBV7-9
CASSAGTHSGNTIYF
>TRBJ2-1|TRBV5-4
CASSKPLDEQFF
>TRBJ2-7|TRBV5-6
CASSLEGVSYEQYF
>TRBJ2-2|TRBV7-9
CASSLGQENTGELFF
>TRBJ2-1|TRBV29-1
CSVEGGPSNEQFF
>TRBJ2-2|TRBV27
CASSWLPGGGGELFF
>-|TRBV15
CATSSIGSHEQYF
>TRBJ2-7|TRBV15
CATSRDPAPEQYF
>-|TRBV27
CASSSWTSGRYEQYF
>TRBJ2-7|TRBV5-6
CASSLNPGGLTYEQYF
>TRBJ2-7|TRBV7-9
CASSLDYYEQYF
>TRBJ1-2|TRBV28
CASSFNGYTF
>TRBJ2-7|TRBV28
CASCGVDPAYEQYF
>TRBJ1-5|TRBV5-5
CASSLSGHSNQPQHF
>TRBJ2-3|TRBV13
CASSLGLAGVASTDTQYF
>TRBJ2-2|TRBV7-8
CASSDLLEANTGELFF
>TRBJ1-3|TRBV7-6
CASSLDGNTIYF
>TRBJ2-3|TRBV28
CASSFPAGESPDTQYF